Each of the 32 T cell receptor beta chains below was sequenced from the same sample in a study of T cells in Graves' hyperthyroidism and ophthalmopathy. RNA transcripts gave rise to amplified TCR beta CDR3 regions. In the first-round RT-PCR of the TCR CDR3, the HTBI primer set was used. TCRdb fed the multiplex PCR reads into MiXCR, producing one record per CDR3 protein. The table shows about 260,000 distinct CDR3 sequences, with roughly 15% occurring only once. Material for sequencing was blood. These receptors originate from a woman younger than 35 with Graves' ophthalmopathy.

This clonotype was detected many times. The rearrangement uses TRBV11-3 and TRBJ2-5; possibly TRBD2 for D (7 bases). Between the trimmed V and J ends, which lost 0 bases and 4 bases, there was a span of 12 bases. The germline CDR1 and CDR2 sequences are SGHNT and YENEEA. The CDR3 has 15 residues. CDR3 DNA: TGTGCCAGCAGCTTAGAAAGGGGGGGAAGAGAGACCCAGTACTTC. As protein: CASSLERGGRETQYF. The variable domain in full, completed from reference TRBV11-3 and TRBJ2-5, reads EAGVVQSPRYKIIEKKQPVAFWCNPISGHNTLYWYLQNLGQGPELLIRYENEEAVDDSQLPKDRFSAERLKGVDSTLKIQPAELGDSAVYLCASSLERGGRETQYFGPGTRLLVL.

This clonotype occurred many times. The chain joins TRBV27 to TRBJ2-4; the D gene is possibly TRBD2 (6 bases). V shed 6 bases and J shed 7 bases, with 16 bases lying between them. This CDR3 region has 14 residues. Per the germline V gene, CDR1 is MNHEY and CDR2 is SMNVEV (reference sequence). CDR3 nucleotides: TGTGCCAGCAGCCCTAGCCCGGGAGAGAACATTCAGTACTTC. Translated, it gives CASSPSPGENIQYF.

The V call is TRBV28, the J call TRBJ1-5, with 10 bases lining up with TRBD1. With 6 bases clipped from V and 7 bases from J, the junction kept 12 bases outside the gene matches. CDR3 length: 16 residues. The germline gives CDR1 MDHEN, CDR2 SYDVKM. CDR3 bases: TGTGCCAGCAGACGGAGGACAGGGGGAAGTCGGCAGCCCCAGCATTTT. As protein: CASRRRTGGSRQPQHF.

This clonotype was picked up many times. The gene calls are TRBV20-1 and TRBJ2-3; no clear D. V was trimmed by 0 bases and J by 0 bases, leaving 13 bases between them. Germline lookup yields CDR1 DFQATT and CDR2 SNEGSKA (reference sequence). The CDR3 contains 16 residues. This CDR3 reads CSARDPFRESTDTQYF. The CDR3 DNA is TGCAGTGCTAGAGACCCTTTCCGAGAGAGCACAGATACGCAGTATTTT.

This clonotype was observed at least ten times. The chain uses TRBV19 and TRBJ2-1, with D unresolved. Germline-derived CDR1 and CDR2 are LNHDA and SQIVND (reference sequence). This CDR3 is 15 amino acids long. V shed 4 bases and J shed 1 base, with 11 bases lying between them. CDR3 nucleotide sequence: TGTGCCAGTAGTACAGACGGATTTTCCTACAATGAGCAGTTCTTC. It yields the protein CASSTDGFSYNEQFF.

In this sample, this clonotype turned up a few times. The chain recombines TRBV5-1 with TRBJ2-1, with 9 positions matching TRBD2. Germline CDR1 and CDR2: SGHRS and YFSETQ. The CDR3 length is 13 residues. J gave up 9 bases and V 4 bases, and 5 bases lay outside the gene matches. The CDR3 DNA is TGCGCCAGCAGCGACGGGACTAGCATTGAGCAGTTCTTC. The encoded protein is CASSDGTSIEQFF.

The J gene is TRBJ2-3, the V gene TRBV2, with D possibly TRBD2 on 6 matching bases. The CDR3 runs to 14 residues. Germline CDR1 and CDR2: SNHLY and FYNNEI. The germline V and J ends were trimmed by 3 bases and 4 bases, with 11 bases remaining between them. CDR3 DNA: TGTGCCAGCAGTGAGCGGGCGGGATCAGATACGCAGTATTTT. This translates into CASSERAGSDTQYF.

J is TRBJ2-7 and V is TRBV27, with TRBD2 matching 13 bases. The J call may be faulty, since TRBJ2-1 better matches the DNA end. The germline V gene encodes CDR1 MNHEY and CDR2 SMNVEV (reference sequence). This CDR3 comprises 18 residues. The CDR3 bases are TGTGCCAGCAACCCAACGGTGAGGACTAGCGGGGGTTCCTACGAGCAGTTCTTC. Protein: CASNPTVRTSGGSYEQFF.

The sample holds many counts of this clonotype. V usage is TRBV12-5 and J usage is TRBJ2-5, with a weak D call TRBD2 (5 bases). The germline gives CDR1 LGHNT, CDR2 FRNRAP. This CDR3 has 13 amino acids. V lost 5 bases and J 2 bases, leaving 9 bases between the germline ends. CDR3 region: CASGADWQETQYF. The CDR3 nucleotides are TGTGCTAGTGGTGCGGACTGGCAAGAGACCCAGTACTTC.

This clonotype was seen many times. This sequence joins TRBV15 and TRBJ1-1; no reliable D call. Trimming left V 1 base short and J 7 bases short, with 13 bases between. CDR3 length: 14 amino acids. The germline V gene encodes CDR1 LNHNV and CDR2 YYDKDF (reference sequence). The CDR3 is CATSRAGPNSEAFF. The CDR3, as DNA: TGTGCCACCAGCAGAGCCGGGCCCAATAGTGAAGCTTTCTTT.

Concerning this clonotype: An end of the junction differs from the germline gene, which may be a read error. The chain recombines TRBV6-2 or TRBV6-3 with TRBJ1-5; D might be TRBD1 (6 bases). CDR1 is MNHEY, CDR2 SVGEGT, per germline. There are 15 residues in the CDR3. CDR3 sequence reads: CASSSDRNSDQPQHF. The CDR3 DNA sequence: TGTGCCAGCAGTTCCGACAGGAATAGCGATCAGCCCCAGCATTTT.

At least ten counts were recorded for this clonotype. The genes are TRBV7-2 and TRBJ2-2; TRBD2 agrees at 9 bases. The CDR3 runs to 16 residues. Germline lookup yields CDR1 SGHTA and CDR2 FQGNSA. With V trimmed by 2 bases and J by 6 bases, 7 bases remained unmatched. The CDR3 nucleotides are TGTGCCAGCAGCTTAAGGCTAGCGGGATTATCCGGGGAGCTGTTTTTT. The encoded protein is CASSLRLAGLSGELFF.

This clonotype came up many times. The chain couples TRBV9 to TRBJ1-1; no reliable D call. The CDR3 runs to 13 residues. Per germline, CDR1 SGDLS and CDR2 YYNGEE. The V end lost 3 bases, the J end lost 0 bases, and 6 bases lay between the germline ends. CDR3 coding DNA: TGTGCCAGCAGCGGAACGGTGAACACTGAAGCTTTCTTT. Protein sequence: CASSGTVNTEAFF. The whole variable domain, filled in from reference TRBV9 and TRBJ1-1, reads DSGVTQTPKHLITATGQRVTLRCSPRSGDLSVYWYQQSLDQGLQFLIQYYNGEERAKGNILERFSAQQFPDLHSELNLSSLELGDSALYFCASSGTVNTEAFFGQGTRLTVV.

The chain combines TRBV12-3 or TRBV12-4 with TRBJ2-2; TRBD2 aligns across 14 bases. J was trimmed by 4 bases and V by 4 bases; bases with no gene match: 5. The CDR3 covers 17 residues. CDR3 bases: TGTGCCAGCAGTTCGGGACTAGCGGGAGATGGCACCGGGGAGCTGTTTTTT. Residues: CASSSGLAGDGTGELFF.

This clonotype occurred many times. This chain joins TRBV6-1 and TRBJ1-5, with TRBD1 identical over 7 bases. Germline V lookup: CDR1 MNHNS, CDR2 SASEGT. The ends lost 2 bases at V and 4 bases at J; junction bases unmatched: 5. The CDR3 length is 15 residues. The CDR3 spells CASSEMPGGNQPQHF. The DNA for the CDR3 is TGTGCCAGCAGTGAAATGCCAGGGGGTAATCAGCCCCAGCATTTT.

This clonotype came up many times. The J gene is TRBJ2-1, the V gene TRBV7-6, with 8 bases that match TRBD1. This CDR3 spans 15 amino acids. The V gene's germline CDR1 is SGHVS and CDR2 FNYEAQ. V gave up 5 bases and J gave up 1 base; unmatched junction bases: 4. CDR3: CASSKDRGSYNEQFF. In DNA, the CDR3 is TGTGCCAGCAGCAAAGACAGGGGATCCTACAATGAGCAGTTCTTC.

The gene calls are TRBV10-2 and TRBJ2-1; D not certain. This CDR3 region has 13 residues. Trimming took off 4 bases at V and 2 bases at J, with 6 bases between the two ends. Germline V gives CDR1 WSHSY, CDR2 SAAADI. The CDR3 DNA reads as TGCGCCAGCAGTGTTGGGGCCTACAATGAGCAGTTCTTC. Encoded protein: CASSVGAYNEQFF.

The chain has TRBV12-3 or TRBV12-4 and TRBJ2-6, with no clear D. Deletions cut 5 bases from V and 1 base from J, with 12 bases between. This CDR3 is 16 amino acids long. The CDR3 DNA reads TGTGCCAGCAGTCCTGATGCTAGGTCTGGGGCCAACGTCCTGACTTTC. Protein sequence: CASSPDARSGANVLTF.

The table lists this clonotype with many counts. The chain employs TRBV29-1 and TRBJ1-1; D unclear. CDR3 length: 11 amino acids. V was shortened by 4 bases and J by 10 bases, with 13 bases between the two germline ends. Looked up from germline, CDR1 is SQVTM and CDR2 is ANQGSEA. CDR3 loop: CSVVRPEGAFF. DNA for the CDR3: TGCAGCGTTGTTCGGCCGGAGGGAGCTTTCTTT.

At least ten counts were recorded for this clonotype. The rearrangement links TRBV28 to TRBJ1-1; 11 positions match TRBD1. This CDR3 comprises 15 residues. The V gene end was trimmed by 6 bases and the J gene end by 1 base; junction bases not matched to a gene: 4. From germline, CDR1 is MDHEN and CDR2 SYDVKM. CDR3 in amino acids: CASSPGQGANTEAFF. DNA for the CDR3: TGTGCCAGCAGCCCAGGACAGGGGGCGAACACTGAAGCTTTCTTT.

This clonotype has more than one count but fewer than ten. The rearrangement uses TRBV9 and TRBJ2-2; D unclear. Germline V gives CDR1 SGDLS, CDR2 YYNGEE. The CDR3 extends over 13 amino acids. The V and J ends lost 4 bases and 7 bases respectively, with 11 bases between them. CDR3 coding DNA: TGTGCCAGCAGCTCCATTGTGGACGGGGAGCTGTTTTTT. Translated: CASSSIVDGELFF.

This clonotype was detected ten times or more. The chain combines TRBV5-5 with TRBJ1-6; possible D gene TRBD1, 6 bases. This CDR3 comprises 15 residues. The germline gives CDR1 SGHKS, CDR2 YYEKEE (reference sequence). Deletions cut 3 bases from V and 5 bases from J, with 12 bases between. The CDR3 is CASSSTDSNNSPLHF. The CDR3 coding sequence is TGTGCCAGCAGCTCTACGGACAGCAATAATTCACCCCTCCACTTT. Full variable domain (missing parts from reference TRBV5-5 and TRBJ1-6): DAGVTQSPTHLIKTRGQQVTLRCSPISGHKSVSWYQQVLGQGPQFIFQYYEKEERGRGNFPDRFSARQFPNYSSELNVNALLLGDSALYLCASSSTDSNNSPLHFGNGTRLTVT.

This clonotype appeared many times. The chain uses TRBV28 and TRBJ1-1; no clear D gene. The germline gives CDR1 MDHEN, CDR2 SYDVKM. Trimming removed 6 bases at V and 3 bases at J, with 8 bases between. CDR3 length: 12 amino acids. CDR3 sequence: CASRRTYTEAFF. In DNA, the CDR3 is TGTGCCAGCAGGCGGACTTACACTGAAGCTTTCTTT.

The V gene is TRBV6-1, the J gene TRBJ2-2; 11 positions match TRBD2. After removal of 2 bases from V and 4 bases from J, the junction contained 0 bases not matched to a gene. The germline gives CDR1 MNHNS, CDR2 SASEGT. The CDR3 has 15 amino acids. The CDR3 is CASSELAGGTGELFF. The CDR3 coding sequence is TGTGCCAGCAGTGAACTAGCGGGGGGCACCGGGGAGCTGTTTTTT.

This clonotype occurred many times. The chain couples TRBV11-2 to TRBJ2-1; 9 bases are a match to TRBD2. The length of the CDR3 is 16 residues. In germline, CDR1 is SGHAT, CDR2 FQNNGV. With V trimmed by 0 bases and J by 2 bases, 2 bases remained unmatched. Written as DNA, the CDR3 is TGTGCCAGCAGCTTAGAGGCTAGCGGGGCCTACAATGAGCAGTTCTTC. Encoded protein: CASSLEASGAYNEQFF.

This clonotype was detected only a few times. This may arise from a read error, as a much more abundant clone is one base away. The CDR3 DNA sequence: TGTGCCAGCAGTGAATACGCGGGGGGGGACATAGGTACGCAGTATTTT. As protein: CASSEYAGGDIGTQYF. The rearrangement uses TRBV6-1 and TRBJ2-3; 9 nucleotides match TRBD2. V was pared by 2 bases and J by 8 bases, with 11 bases of the junction left unmatched. The CDR3 spans 16 residues. Per the germline V gene, CDR1 is MNHNS and CDR2 is SASEGT.

As to this clonotype: One base away lies a much larger clone, so this may be a sequencing read error. The chain links TRBV12-3 or TRBV12-4 to TRBJ1-3; the match to TRBD1 covers 7 bases. This CDR3 contains 15 residues. Trimming cost V 6 bases and J 2 bases; bases outside gene matches: 7. The CDR3 coding sequence is TGTGCCAGCAGCCGAACAGGGGAGGCTGGAAACACCATATATTTT. Protein: CASSRTGEAGNTIYF.

This clonotype was counted at least ten times. V usage is TRBV5-6 and J usage is TRBJ1-1; D uncertain. Germline V gives CDR1 SGHDT, CDR2 YYEEEE. V was shortened by 4 bases and J by 0 bases, with 7 bases between the two germline ends. The CDR3 contains 13 residues. The CDR3 is CASSKGLNTEAFF. The CDR3 region has the DNA TGTGCCAGCAGCAAAGGTTTGAACACTGAAGCTTTCTTT.

In its sample, this clonotype was seen many times. The chain carries TRBV4-2 and TRBJ2-5; 9 positions agree with TRBD2. There are 15 residues in the CDR3. Per germline, CDR1 LGHNA and CDR2 YNFKEQ. Unmatched junction bases numbered 2, after V lost 0 bases and J lost 3 bases. CDR3 residues: CASSQDRGGEETQYF. The CDR3 DNA reads TGTGCCAGCAGCCAAGATCGCGGGGGGGAAGAGACCCAGTACTTC.

This rearrangement joins TRBV29-1 to TRBJ2-1; TRBD2 matches 14 bases. This CDR3 has 17 amino acids. The germline CDR1 and CDR2 sequences are SQVTM and ANQGSEA. J was trimmed by 8 bases and V by 6 bases; bases with no gene match: 15. The CDR3 here is CSVCLIGTSGGYHEQFF. CDR3 sequence (DNA): TGCAGCGTCTGTTTGATCGGGACTAGCGGGGGTTACCATGAGCAGTTCTTC.

The V gene is TRBV15, the J gene TRBJ2-1; no reliable D call. Germline V gene sequence: CDR1 LNHNV, CDR2 YYDKDF (reference sequence). The CDR3 spans 11 residues. V gave up 8 bases and J gave up 4 bases, with 6 bases separating them. CDR3 nucleotides: TGTGCCACCTCGGCGTACAATGAGCAGTTCTTC. As protein: CATSAYNEQFF.

This clonotype was counted many times. This sequence joins TRBV6-5 and TRBJ2-7; D is ambiguous. This CDR3 is built from 13 residues. V was cut by 0 bases and J by 3 bases, with 6 bases left in between. CDR1 is MNHEY and CDR2 is SVGAGI in the germline V gene. CDR3 in DNA: TGTGCCAGCAGTTACTCTTCGAGCTACGAGCAGTACTTC. Translation: CASSYSSSYEQYF.